The rows below give T cell receptor beta chains drawn from one sample of a study of naive and memory T cell subsets. TCRdb ran MiXCR on the UMI-ligation and nested PCR reads and lists one entry per CDR3 protein. The data show 150,000 or so distinct CDR3 sequences, with over 15% seen just once and approximately 0.15% held by the top ten. The source material was naive CD4+ T cells from blood. All receptors derive from a human donor in good health. Each CDR3 is given with its conserved first and last residue. A D gene is named only where the DNA matches it firmly. Clone size is stated in some rows and not others, as once, few, many or a class when expanded.

.,TRBV6-5,TRBD2,TRBJ2-7,CASSPFLAGARYEQYF,TGTGCCAGCAGTCCCTTTCTAGCGGGAGCTCGGTACGAGCAGTACTTC
.,TRBV28,TRBD1,TRBJ1-5,CASSLYRGQGGQPQHF,TGTGCCAGCAGTTTATATAGGGGACAGGGAGGACAGCCCCAGCATTTT
few,TRBV5-1,.,TRBJ2-2,CASSLETGTANTGELFF,TGCGCCAGCAGCTTAGAAACCGGGACCGCGAACACCGGGGAGCTGTTTTTT
few,TRBV6-5,.,TRBJ2-7,CASSYSSRGSYEQYF,TGTGCCAGCAGTTACTCGAGCAGGGGTTCCTACGAGCAGTACTTC
few,TRBV6-2/TRBV6-3,TRBD2,TRBJ2-1,CASSYVAGAYNEQFF,TGTGCCAGCAGTTACGTAGCGGGGGCCTACAATGAGCAGTTCTTC
.,TRBV10-3,.,TRBJ2-5,CAISEPTSGETQYF,TGTGCCATCAGTGAGCCAACTTCCGGGGAGACCCAGTACTTC
.,TRBV10-3,.,TRBJ1-5,CAISEGWGDQPQHF,TGTGCCATCAGTGAGGGGTGGGGGGATCAGCCCCAGCATTTT
many,TRBV10-3,TRBD2,TRBJ2-7,CAIRTSGSSYEQYF,TGTGCCATCAGAACTAGCGGGTCCTCCTACGAGCAGTACTTC
.,TRBV5-1,TRBD1,TRBJ1-6,CASSLAPVQDRGRSPLHF,TGCGCCAGCAGCTTGGCTCCCGTCCAGGACAGGGGACGTTCACCCCTCCACTTT
.,TRBV7-2,TRBD2,TRBJ2-3,CASSNSGSSADTQYF,TGTGCCAGCAGTAATAGCGGGAGTAGCGCAGATACGCAGTATTTT
.,TRBV7-8,.,TRBJ2-7,CASSRSWGPSTEYEQYF,TGTGCCAGCAGCAGAAGCTGGGGGCCCTCAACTGAATACGAGCAGTACTTC
.,TRBV6-5,.,TRBJ1-2,CASSSDRFKAYGYTF,TGTGCCAGCAGTTCCGACAGGTTTAAGGCCTATGGCTACACCTTC
.,TRBV28,TRBD2,TRBJ2-7,CASSSIGLAGVSEQYF,TGTGCCAGCAGTTCCATAGGACTAGCGGGAGTATCCGAGCAGTACTTC
few,TRBV28,.,TRBJ2-3,CASSPHTGKTDTQYF,TGTGCCAGCAGCCCCCATACGGGTAAAACAGATACGCAGTATTTT
.,TRBV24-1,.,TRBJ2-2,CATSDLPKGLTTGELFF,TGTGCCACCAGTGATTTGCCGAAGGGACTGACCACCGGGGAGCTGTTTTTT
few,TRBV5-1,.,TRBJ2-1,CASSLGDQGSEQFF,TGCGCCAGCAGCTTGGGCGATCAGGGGTCTGAGCAGTTCTTC
.,TRBV30,.,TRBJ1-6,CAWSGDWGYSPLHF,TGTGCCTGGAGTGGGGACTGGGGCTATTCACCCCTCCACTTT
.,TRBV5-4,TRBD2,TRBJ2-1,CASSTARTRNYNEQFF,TGTGCCAGCAGCACAGCCCGGACTAGGAACTACAATGAGCAGTTCTTC
few,TRBV7-9,.,TRBJ2-7,CASSFQVEFYEQYF,TGTGCCAGCAGCTTTCAGGTAGAATTCTACGAGCAGTACTTC
few,TRBV11-2,TRBD2,TRBJ2-3,CASSSGTSGRTDTQYF,TGTGCCAGCAGCTCAGGGACTAGCGGGAGAACAGATACGCAGTATTTT
.,TRBV20-1,.,TRBJ2-3,CSARDWQGADTQCF,TGCAGTGCTAGAGATTGGCAGGGAGCAGATACGCAGTGTTTT
few,TRBV6-5,TRBD1,TRBJ2-1,CASSRVMGRGTNEQFF,TGTGCCAGCAGTCGGGTCATGGGCAGGGGGACGAATGAGCAGTTCTTC
few,TRBV29-1,.,TRBJ2-2,CSVEQASTGELFF,TGCAGCGTTGAGCAGGCCAGCACCGGGGAGCTGTTTTTT
.,TRBV10-3,TRBD1,TRBJ1-2,CAISESQGQYGYTF,TGTGCCATCAGTGAGTCACAGGGGCAGTATGGCTACACCTTC
.,TRBV7-2,.,TRBJ1-5,CASSLVSRVGNQPQHF,TGTGCCAGCAGCTTAGTTTCTCGGGTTGGCAATCAGCCCCAGCATTTT
.,TRBV7-6,TRBD2,TRBJ2-7,CASSLGSPSGRTYEQYF,TGTGCCAGCAGCTTAGGCAGTCCTAGCGGGCGGACCTACGAGCAGTACTTC
few,TRBV6-6,.,TRBJ2-7,CASRPEDHEQYF,TGTGCCAGCAGACCCGAGGACCACGAGCAGTACTTC
.,TRBV12-3/TRBV12-4,.,TRBJ2-3,CASGLGDTQYF,TGTGCCAGCGGCCTCGGCGATACGCAGTATTTT
few,TRBV6-2/TRBV6-3,TRBD1,TRBJ1-5,CASTLGTGNQPQHF,TGTGCCAGCACCCTCGGGACAGGGAATCAGCCCCAGCATTTT
.,TRBV2,TRBD1,TRBJ1-5,CASSGRGQDQPQHF,TGTGCCAGCAGCGGAAGGGGGCAGGACCAGCCCCAGCATTTT
.,TRBV5-1,.,TRBJ2-7,CASSLDGLSSYEQYF,TGCGCCAGCAGCTTGGACGGTTTAAGCTCCTACGAGCAGTACTTC
.,TRBV9,.,TRBJ2-2,CASSVDETWTGELFF,TGTGCCAGCAGCGTAGACGAAACCTGGACCGGGGAGCTGTTTTTT
few,TRBV9,.,TRBJ1-2,CASSVGRAGGYTF,TGTGCCAGCAGCGTAGGTCGCGCGGGAGGCTACACCTTC
few,TRBV29-1,.,TRBJ2-4,CSVQDPTDIQYF,TGCAGCGTTCAAGACCCAACGGACATTCAGTACTTC
many,TRBV28,TRBD1,TRBJ2-5,CASTLQGAETQYF,TGTGCCAGCACCCTGCAGGGGGCAGAGACCCAGTACTTC
once,TRBV20-1,.,TRBJ2-7,CSAQPGRGEQYF,TGCAGTGCCCAGCCGGGCCGGGGCGAGCAGTACTTC
.,TRBV4-1,.,TRBJ1-1,CASSQGFSAGSVTEAFF,TGCGCCAGCAGCCAAGGTTTTAGTGCAGGATCAGTCACTGAAGCTTTCTTT
.,TRBV20-1,TRBD1,TRBJ1-6,CSASGGQGNSPLHF,TGCAGTGCTAGTGGGGGACAGGGGAATTCACCCCTCCACTTT
many,TRBV5-4,.,TRBJ2-3,CASSYDLSLDTQYF,TGTGCCAGCAGTTATGATCTCTCTTTAGATACGCAGTATTTT
few,TRBV4-1,TRBD2,TRBJ2-1,CASSKLAGGPWEQFF,TGCGCCAGCAGCAAACTAGCGGGAGGGCCTTGGGAGCAGTTCTTC
.,TRBV24-1,TRBD2,TRBJ2-2,CATSTSGRWDTGELFF,TGTGCCACCAGTACTAGCGGGAGATGGGACACCGGGGAGCTGTTTTTT
.,TRBV11-2,.,TRBJ2-1,CASSRNRVNEQFF,TGTGCCAGCAGCAGAAACAGGGTCAATGAGCAGTTCTTC
.,TRBV7-2,TRBD1,TRBJ1-2,CASSLKAPGGVGYGYTF,TGTGCCAGCAGCTTAAAGGCTCCAGGGGGCGTCGGCTATGGCTACACCTTC
.,TRBV5-6,.,TRBJ1-2,CASSLEETFNYGYTF,TGTGCCAGCAGCTTGGAGGAGACGTTTAACTATGGCTACACCTTC
few,TRBV5-1,TRBD2,TRBJ2-5,CASSPSGRVETQYF,TGCGCCAGCAGCCCGAGCGGGAGGGTGGAGACCCAGTACTTC
few,TRBV7-2,TRBD2,TRBJ2-7,CASSPYRGLAGAPHEQYF,TGTGCCAGCAGCCCTTACCGAGGACTAGCGGGAGCCCCCCACGAGCAGTACTTC
once,TRBV5-1,.,TRBJ2-5,CASSSSWQETQYF,TGCGCCAGCAGCTCATCATGGCAAGAGACCCAGTACTTC
few,TRBV6-5,TRBD2,TRBJ2-3,CASSYFSGRDDTQYF,TGTGCCAGCAGTTACTTTAGCGGGAGAGACGATACGCAGTATTTT
.,TRBV12-3/TRBV12-4,.,TRBJ2-3,CASSSRDTDTDTQYF,TGTGCCAGCAGTTCCCGGGACACCGACACAGATACGCAGTATTTT
.,TRBV25-1,.,TRBJ2-5,CASSEVGSGVQETQYF,TGTGCCAGCAGTGAAGTTGGGAGCGGAGTACAAGAGACCCAGTACTTC
few,TRBV6-6,.,TRBJ1-2,CASSSPGLVYGYTF,TGTGCCAGCAGTTCCCCCGGACTGGTCTATGGCTACACCTTC
.,TRBV20-1,.,TRBJ2-5,CSEGGQETQYF,TGCAGTGAAGGAGGGCAAGAGACCCAGTACTTC
.,TRBV24-1,.,TRBJ2-2,CATSEAFGDTGELFF,TGTGCCACCAGTGAGGCGTTCGGCGACACCGGGGAGCTGTTTTTT